This TCR beta chain was sequenced in a study of lymphopenia after photon versus proton radiotherapy. Points from the study as a whole: Relative stability marked proton patients; photon patients lost diversity and naive cells. A bigger post-nadir fall in TCR diversity correlated inversely with survival time in deceased patients.

After removal of 2 bases from V and 6 bases from J, the junction contained 11 bases not matched to a gene. This CDR3 spans 15 amino acids. Germline V lookup: CDR1 SGHKS, CDR2 YYEKEE (reference sequence). The sample holds one count of this clone. Antigen unknown. TCRdb's table, derived via immunoSEQ multiplex PCR, lists solely in-frame clones and lacks some. The sample holds roughly 61,000 clones, approximately 90% seen once. The specimen was peripheral blood, collected from a patient treated with proton-based radiotherapy. The receptor was isolated from an elderly man with esophageal cancer. The V gene is TRBV5-5, the J gene TRBJ2-7, with 7 bases identical to TRBD2. CDR3 coding DNA: TGTGCCAGCAGCTTAACTAGCGTGTCGGGTTCCGAGCAGTACTTC. It specifies CASSLTSVSGSEQYF. Using reference TRBV5-5 and TRBJ2-7 for the parts outside the CDR3, the full variable domain is DAGVTQSPTHLIKTRGQQVTLRCSPISGHKSVSWYQQVLGQGPQFIFQYYEKEERGRGNFPDRFSARQFPNYSSELNVNALLLGDSALYLCASSLTSVSGSEQYFGPGTRLTVT.